This T cell receptor beta chain was retrieved from a study of CD8 T cells in ankylosing spondylitis. The table lists this clonotype with a few counts. Its antigen is currently unknown. Germline CDR1 is SGHRS and CDR2 is YFSETQ. The V end was cut by 5 bases, the J end by 4 bases, with 16 bases between. This CDR3 spans 14 amino acids. Library preparation for TCR beta used quantitative 5'-RACE with molecular barcodes. TCRdb re-called the 5' RACE reads through MiXCR, storing one row per CDR3 protein. The profile covers 250,000 to 300,000 distinct CDR3 sequences, with about 20% appearing a single time and around 33% taken by the ten largest. General observations from the study: Certain motif variants had earlier appeared in reactive arthritis synovial fluid and blood. Peripheral blood samples showed relatively rare disease-linked clones, and these clones were CD8+.

This receptor was taken from a male donor with ankylosing spondylitis or in good health (not recorded which). Sample: blood, either unsorted or a sorted T cell fraction (not recorded which). The chain is built from TRBV5-1 and TRBJ2-7; D is perhaps TRBD2 (6 bases). CDR3 region: CASRLGTLEYEQYF. For the CDR3, the DNA is TGCGCCAGCAGGCTCGGGACTCTTGAGTACGAGCAGTACTTC. The full variable domain, completed using reference TRBV5-1 and TRBJ2-7, is KAGVTQTPRYLIKTRGQQVTLSCSPISGHRSVSWYQQTPGQGLQFLFEYFSETQRNKGNFPGRFSGRQFSNSRSEMNVSTLELGDSALYLCASRLGTLEYEQYFGPGTRLTVT.